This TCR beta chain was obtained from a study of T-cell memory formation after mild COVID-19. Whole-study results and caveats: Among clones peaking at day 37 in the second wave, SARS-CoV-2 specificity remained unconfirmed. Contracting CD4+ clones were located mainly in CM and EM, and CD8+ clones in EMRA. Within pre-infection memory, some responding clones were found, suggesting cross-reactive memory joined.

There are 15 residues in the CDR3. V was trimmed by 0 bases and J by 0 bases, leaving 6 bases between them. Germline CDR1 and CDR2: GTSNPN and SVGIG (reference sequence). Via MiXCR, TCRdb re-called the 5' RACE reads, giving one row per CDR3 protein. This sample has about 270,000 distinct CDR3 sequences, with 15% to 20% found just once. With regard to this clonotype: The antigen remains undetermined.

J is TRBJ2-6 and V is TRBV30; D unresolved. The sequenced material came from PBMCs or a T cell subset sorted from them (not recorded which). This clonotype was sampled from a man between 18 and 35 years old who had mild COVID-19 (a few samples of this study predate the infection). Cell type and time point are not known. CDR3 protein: CAWSVANSGANVLTF. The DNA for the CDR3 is TGTGCCTGGAGTGTCGCGAACTCTGGGGCCAACGTCCTGACTTTC. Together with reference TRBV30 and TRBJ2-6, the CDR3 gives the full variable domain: SQTIHQWPATLVQPVGSPLSLECTVEGTSNPNLYWYRQAAGRGLQLLFYSVGIGQISSEVPQNLSASRPQDRQFILSSKKLLLSDSGFYLCAWSVANSGANVLTFGAGSRLTVL.